These 17 T cell receptor beta chains came from one sample sequenced in a study of blood T cells in healthy people across ages. Then a second PCR, running about 6 to 12 cycles, was carried out with a sample-barcoded 5' primer and a J-beta primer mix. TCRdb re-analysed the 5' RACE reads in MiXCR, keeping a single row per CDR3 protein. The data show hundreds of thousands of distinct CDR3 sequences, under 25% seen once. Source material: blood. The receptors here all came from a man between 65 and 85 years old in good health.

This chain joins TRBV5-4 and TRBJ2-6; no clear D. Germline V gene sequence: CDR1 SGHNT, CDR2 YYREEE (reference sequence). The CDR3 covers 16 residues. The V end was cut by 6 bases, the J end by 3 bases, with 16 bases between. The CDR3 DNA is TGTGCCAGCAAAAAAGACACCACGTTTGGGGCCAACGTCCTGACTTTC. Encoded protein: CASKKDTTFGANVLTF.

This chain links TRBV12-3 or TRBV12-4 with TRBJ2-5, with D uncertain. Trimming cost V 6 bases and J 7 bases, with 15 bases left between them. There are 13 residues in the CDR3. CDR3 amino acids: CASRELEFGTQYF. Written as DNA, the CDR3 is TGTGCCAGCAGGGAGCTCGAGTTCGGGACCCAGTACTTC.

This clonotype was found a few times. V is TRBV6-1 and J is TRBJ1-1; D unclear. Trimming took 4 bases from V and 5 from J, leaving 11 bases between them. CDR1 is MNHNS and CDR2 is SASEGT in the germline V gene. The CDR3 is made up of 13 amino acids. Here the CDR3 DNA reads TGTGCCAGCAGTGTAAGCGAGGAGACTGAAGCTTTCTTT. Its translation: CASSVSEETEAFF.

V gene TRBV27 combines with J gene TRBJ2-1; a possible D gene is TRBD2 (6 bases). CDR3 length equals 15 residues. Per the germline V gene, CDR1 is MNHEY and CDR2 is SMNVEV (reference sequence). Trimming removed 8 bases from V and 8 bases from J, with 22 bases in between. Here the CDR3 reads CASGNFRRGKDEQFF. CDR3 nucleotide sequence: TGTGCCAGCGGAAACTTTCGCCGGGGGAAAGATGAGCAGTTCTTC.

This clonotype was counted between two and nine times. The chain joins TRBV6-1 to TRBJ1-4; the D gene is possibly TRBD1 (5 bases). V gave up 2 bases and J gave up 7 bases, with 11 bases separating them. Germline loops: CDR1 MNHNS, CDR2 SASEGT. This CDR3 is built from 14 residues. The CDR3 region is CASSELRGAEKLFF. CDR3 nucleotide sequence: TGTGCCAGCAGTGAACTGAGGGGTGCTGAAAAACTGTTTTTT.

This clonotype came up a few times. Just one base apart from a much larger clone, this may be a read error. Here the CDR3 omits its conserved ending phenylalanine or tryptophan, so a read error is the likely source. CDR3 bases: TGCGCCGCACAGGGGGCTGGATACGAGCAGTACCTC. Translating it yields CAAQGAGYEQYL. The V call is TRBV6-2 or TRBV6-3, the J call TRBJ2-5; the match to TRBD1 covers 9 bases. The DNA end is a closer match to TRBJ2-7, so the J assignment may be wrong. The CDR3 contains 12 residues. Germline V CDR1 and CDR2: MNHEY, SVGEGT.

For this clonotype: The junction departs from germline at one end; a sequencing error may be responsible. V and J are TRBV3-1 and TRBJ2-1; tentatively, D is TRBD1 or TRBD2 (5 bases each). Germline CDR1 is LGHDT and CDR2 is YNNKEL (reference sequence). The CDR3 consists of 16 residues. Here the CDR3 reads CASSQGEGRFYSEQFF. The CDR3 DNA reads as TGTGCCAGCAGCCAAGGCGAGGGACGTTTTTACAGTGAGCAGTTCTTC.

V usage is TRBV20-1 and J usage is TRBJ2-5; TRBD2 might be the D (6 bases). With the DNA end fitting TRBJ2-7 better, the J assignment may be wrong. The CDR3 has 12 residues. Germline CDR1 is DFQATT and CDR2 is SNEGSKA (reference sequence). The CDR3 loop reads CSARRGDYEQYF. The DNA of the CDR3 is TGCAGTGCTAGACGCGGGGACTACGAGCAGTACTTC.

This clonotype showed up many times. The V call is TRBV4-3, the J call TRBJ2-7; 11 bases are a match to TRBD2. V lost 0 bases and J lost 5; bases outside the gene matches: 9. This CDR3 is built from 17 residues. Looked up from germline, CDR1 is LGHNA and CDR2 is YSLEER. CDR3 amino acids: CASSQDLTSGSINEQYF. DNA of the CDR3: TGCGCCAGCAGCCAAGATTTAACTAGCGGGAGTATCAACGAGCAGTACTTC.

The chain combines TRBV7-9 with TRBJ2-3; 11 bases are a match to TRBD2. The CDR3 is 13 amino acids. V was pared by 10 bases and J by 7 bases, with 7 bases of the junction left unmatched. Germline V gene sequence: CDR1 SEHNR, CDR2 FQNEAQ (reference sequence). The CDR3: CATSGLAVYTQYF. The CDR3 nucleotides are TGTGCCACCTCGGGACTAGCGGTTTATACGCAGTATTTT.

This chain connects TRBV9 to TRBJ2-7, with TRBD2 matching 7 bases. CDR1 and CDR2 from the germline V gene are SGDLS and YYNGEE. V lost 4 bases, J lost 5 bases, and 15 bases stayed unmatched. The CDR3 runs 16 residues. The CDR3 nucleotides are TGTGCCAGCAGCCCCAAGGGCGGGAGTCTCTCTGACGAGCAGTACTTC. Encoded protein: CASSPKGGSLSDEQYF.

Comment on this clonotype: This could be a read error, since a much larger clone is one nucleotide away. The J gene is TRBJ2-7, the V gene TRBV7-2; the D is unclear. CDR3 size: 14 residues. Looked up from germline, CDR1 is SGHTA and CDR2 is FQGNSA. Trimming removed 5 bases at V and 3 bases at J, with 14 bases between. The CDR3 DNA reads as TGTGCCAGCAGCCCTATGACGAGAAACTACGAGCAGTACTTC. Translation gives CASSPMTRNYEQYF.

This rearrangement joins TRBV20-1 to TRBJ2-6, with TRBD1 matching over 8 bases. The trim removed 6 bases at V and 4 bases at J, leaving 11 bases unmatched. The germline CDR1 and CDR2 sequences are DFQATT and SNEGSKA (reference sequence). The CDR3 runs 16 residues. Here the CDR3 DNA reads TGCAGTGCCCCTCCAGGGGGCGCTTCGGGGGCCAACGTCCTGACTTTC. It specifies CSAPPGGASGANVLTF.

The rearrangement uses TRBV6-6 and TRBJ1-1; D unresolved. CDR1 MNHNY and CDR2 SVGAGI come from the germline V gene (reference sequence). The length of the CDR3 is 12 residues. The germline V and J ends were trimmed by 5 bases and 6 bases, with 10 bases remaining between them. The CDR3 DNA follows: TGTGCCAGCAGTCCTATGGCCGCTGAAGCTTTCTTT. This sequence encodes CASSPMAAEAFF.

This clonotype has more than one count but fewer than ten. V and J are TRBV27 and TRBJ2-2, with TRBD2 matching 8 bases. V dropped 11 bases and J dropped 4; count of bases not matched to a gene: 12. Germline CDR1 reads MNHEY; CDR2 reads SMNVEV (reference sequence). The CDR3 is 15 amino acids. CDR3 coding DNA: TGTGCCGTCCGTCCGAGCGGGAGAAGCACCGGGGAGCTGTTTTTT. Its translation: CAVRPSGRSTGELFF.

This chain joins TRBV24-1 and TRBJ2-5, with TRBD1 matching 11 bases. The J call may not be correct, given that the DNA end is closer to TRBJ2-1. CDR1 is KGHDR, CDR2 SFDVKD, per germline. This CDR3 spans 16 amino acids. The DNA for the CDR3 is TGTGCCACCAGTGACATCGGACAGGGGGCGCGAAATGAGCAGTTCTTC. Protein: CATSDIGQGARNEQFF.

The table lists this clonotype with a few counts. This chain joins TRBV6-5 and TRBJ1-5, with TRBD1 as a possible D gene (5 bases). The ends were cut back, 5 bases at V and 6 bases at J, with 11 bases in the middle. The germline V gene encodes CDR1 MNHEY and CDR2 SVGAGI. This CDR3 comprises 13 residues. DNA for the CDR3: TGTGCCAGCAGTACAGGATCGGGTCAGCCCCAGCATTTT. This sequence encodes CASSTGSGQPQHF.